The 28 T cell receptor beta chains below come from one sample, sequenced in a study of blood T cell repertoires in COVID-19 (dated by TCRdb to about 2020). Library preparation employed the immunoSEQ multiplex PCR assay. TCRdb provides this immuneACCESS table in a form limited to in-frame rearrangements. Some clones are lacking; in checked studies, under half of them reflect an unresolved V gene, and why the rest are absent is not known. The sample data list under 200,000 clones, and around 80% of these were observed just once. The ten top clones hold 2.5% to 3.5% of the sample. The specimen sequenced was peripheral blood. Source of these receptors: a woman aged 55-75 years with acute or convalescent COVID-19.

The gene calls are TRBV4-1 and TRBJ1-6; D may be TRBD1 (5 bases). Trimming pared 0 bases from V and 9 bases from J, leaving 12 bases between. Germline assignment: CDR1 MGHRA and CDR2 YSYEKL. The CDR3 has 15 residues. CDR3 amino acids: CASSQDMQGGSPLHF. DNA of the CDR3: TGCGCCAGCAGCCAAGATATGCAGGGTGGTTCACCCCTCCACTTT.

The chain couples TRBV2 to TRBJ1-2, with D unclear. This CDR3 is built from 15 residues. Between the trimmed V and J ends, which lost 2 bases and 2 bases, there was a span of 12 bases. CDR1 is SNHLY, CDR2 FYNNEI, per germline. CDR3 residues: CASSENGIRNYGYTF. CDR3 DNA sequence: TGTGCCAGCAGTGAAAACGGGATTCGGAACTATGGCTACACCTTC.

This sequence joins TRBV11-3 and TRBJ2-2; perhaps TRBD1 as D (7 bases). The length of the CDR3 is 15 residues. Germline CDR1 is SGHNT and CDR2 is YENEEA. V was clipped by 4 bases and J by 5 bases, with 14 bases between them. DNA for the CDR3: TGTGCCAGCAGCTCGGGGGACAGTACAACCGGGGAGCTGTTTTTT. Its protein is CASSSGDSTTGELFF. Full variable domain (outside the CDR3, taken from reference TRBV11-3 and TRBJ2-2): EAGVVQSPRYKIIEKKQPVAFWCNPISGHNTLYWYLQNLGQGPELLIRYENEEAVDDSQLPKDRFSAERLKGVDSTLKIQPAELGDSAVYLCASSSGDSTTGELFFGEGSRLTVL.

V gene TRBV30 combines with J gene TRBJ2-3; TRBD2 matches at 9 bases. The CDR3 runs to 16 residues. J lost 2 bases, V lost 1 base, and 7 bases had no gene match. Germline-derived CDR1 and CDR2 are GTSNPN and SVGIG (reference sequence). For the CDR3, the DNA is TGTGCCTGGAGTGGGGGTAGCGGGGGCTCCACAGATACGCAGTATTTT. As protein: CAWSGGSGGSTDTQYF.

The chain links TRBV5-6 to TRBJ2-1, with D unresolved. V was clipped by 2 bases and J by 13 bases, with 10 bases between them. The CDR3 length is 11 residues. Looked up from germline, CDR1 is SGHDT and CDR2 is YYEEEE. CDR3 DNA sequence: TGTGCCAGCAGCTTCGGCCTAGGCCAGTTCTTC. It is translated as CASSFGLGQFF.

This chain connects TRBV10-2 to TRBJ1-2; 9 bases fit TRBD1. V trimming: 5 bases; J trimming: 4 bases; junction bases outside the gene matches: 8. The CDR3 extends over 15 amino acids. CDR1 and CDR2 (germline): WSHSY, SAAADI. The CDR3 region has the DNA TGCGCCAGCAGTACTCGGACAGGGGCTGGCTATGGCTACACCTTC. Translation: CASSTRTGAGYGYTF.

V gene TRBV11-2 combines with J gene TRBJ1-2; D remains unclear. Germline V gene lookup returns CDR1 SGHAT and CDR2 FQNNGV. This CDR3 has 14 residues. Trimming left V 7 bases short and J 4 bases short, with 16 bases between. The CDR3, as DNA: TGTGCCAGCAAAATTTCAGAGCGCGGCTATGGCTACACCTTC. It is translated as CASKISERGYGYTF.

The chain recombines TRBV11-3 with TRBJ2-2; 7 positions match TRBD1. CDR1 is SGHNT and CDR2 is YENEEA in the germline V gene. After removal of 5 bases from V and 7 bases from J, the junction contained 7 bases not matched to a gene. The CDR3 is 14 amino acids. The CDR3 bases are TGTGCCAGCAGCGCAGACAGGGCCCACGGGGAGCTGTTTTTT. Encoded protein: CASSADRAHGELFF.

The chain has TRBV3-1 (or the pseudogene TRBV3-2) and TRBJ1-3; no clear D gene. This CDR3 contains 14 residues. Germline CDR1 LGHDT, CDR2 YNNKEL (reference sequence). V was pared by 1 base and J by 4 bases, with 8 bases between. CDR3 amino acids: CASSQGAIGNTIYF. The CDR3 region has the DNA TGTGCCAGCAGCCAAGGAGCCATAGGAAACACCATATATTTT.

The V and J genes are TRBV11-2 and TRBJ2-7; 8 nucleotides match TRBD2. CDR3 size: 14 residues. The V gene's germline CDR1 is SGHAT and CDR2 FQNNGV. V dropped 2 bases and J dropped 7; count of bases not matched to a gene: 7. CDR3 residues: CASSLRDPSGEQYF. DNA of the CDR3: TGTGCCAGCAGCTTAAGGGACCCTAGCGGGGAGCAGTACTTC.

This chain joins TRBV7-9 and TRBJ1-3; possible D gene TRBD1, 5 bases. The CDR3 is 16 residues long. Germline loops: CDR1 SEHNR, CDR2 FQNEAQ (reference sequence). With 0 bases removed from V and 0 bases from J, the gap between germline ends came to 9 bases. In DNA form, the CDR3 reads TGTGCCAGCAGCTTAGCGGGACTTTACTCTGGAAACACCATATATTTT. Encoded protein: CASSLAGLYSGNTIYF.

The chain is built from TRBV4-3 and TRBJ2-3, with 8 positions matching TRBD1. CDR1 and CDR2 from the germline V gene are LGHNA and YSLEER. This CDR3 region has 16 residues. V lost 0 bases and J lost 2; bases outside the gene matches: 4. The CDR3 loop is CASSQDQDRATDTQYF. The CDR3 nucleotides are TGCGCCAGCAGCCAAGATCAGGACAGGGCCACAGATACGCAGTATTTT.

V usage is TRBV3-1 (or the pseudogene TRBV3-2) and J usage is TRBJ1-6; D gene uncertain. Trimming took 3 bases from V and 4 from J, leaving 7 bases between them. Germline V gene lookup returns CDR1 LGHDT and CDR2 YNNKEL (reference sequence). The CDR3 is 14 residues long. The CDR3 region is CASSQAGYNSPLHF. For the CDR3, the DNA is TGTGCCAGCAGCCAGGCAGGTTATAATTCACCCCTCCACTTT.

This rearrangement joins TRBV6-6 to TRBJ2-7; possible D gene TRBD1, 6 bases. The CDR3 loop spans 15 amino acids. Trimming took off 5 bases at V and 5 bases at J, with 19 bases between the two ends. Germline CDR1 and CDR2: MNHNY and SVGAGI (reference sequence). CDR3 coding DNA: TGTGCCAGCAGTACCTCCGACAGGCCTATCGACGAGCAGTACTTC. This gives the protein CASSTSDRPIDEQYF.

The chain combines TRBV10-2 with TRBJ2-1; no firm D call. The CDR3 consists of 11 residues. Trimming took 0 bases from V and 12 from J, leaving 6 bases between them. Germline loops: CDR1 WSHSY, CDR2 SAAADI. CDR3 amino acids: CASSESSLQFF. The CDR3 nucleotides are TGCGCCAGCAGTGAGTCATCATTGCAGTTCTTC.

The chain is built from TRBV27 and TRBJ2-5; TRBD1 might be the D (6 bases). The CDR3 has 11 amino acids. Germline lookup yields CDR1 MNHEY and CDR2 SMNVEV (reference sequence). The germline V and J ends were trimmed by 6 bases and 9 bases, with 11 bases remaining between them. CDR3 sequence: CASSNRVAQYF. CDR3 bases: TGTGCCAGCAGCAACAGGGTTGCCCAGTACTTC.

The gene calls are TRBV6-5 and TRBJ1-6, with 7 bases matching TRBD1. CDR3 size: 15 residues. Trimming took 4 bases from V and 2 from J; bases not matched to a gene: 2. In germline, CDR1 is MNHEY, CDR2 SVGAGI. The CDR3 bases are TGTGCCAGCAGTTTGGGACAGCCCTATAATTCACCCCTCCACTTT. Translating gives CASSLGQPYNSPLHF.

The V call is TRBV10-2, the J call TRBJ2-1; 10 nucleotides match TRBD2. Losses at the gene ends were 2 bases for V and 8 bases for J; bases not matched to a gene: 9. The CDR3 is 16 amino acids. Germline CDR1 WSHSY, CDR2 SAAADI. The CDR3 DNA reads as TGCGCCAGCAGTGAGCTGGTAGCGGGGGGCCTCTATGAGCAGTTCTTC. Translated, it gives CASSELVAGGLYEQFF.

The V call is TRBV24-1, the J call TRBJ2-7; TRBD1 aligns across 11 bases. The V gene end was trimmed by 3 bases and the J gene end by 5 bases; junction bases not matched to a gene: 8. Germline loops: CDR1 KGHDR, CDR2 SFDVKD. This CDR3 is 16 amino acids long. The CDR3 DNA follows: TGTGCCACCAGTGATGCCCCGGGACAGGGGGTGGACGAGCAGTACTTC. It specifies CATSDAPGQGVDEQYF.

J is TRBJ1-5 and V is TRBV5-1; D is undetermined. V dropped 0 bases and J dropped 0 bases, with 7 bases sitting between them. CDR1 and CDR2 (germline): SGHRS, YFSETQ. CDR3 length: 15 residues. The CDR3 sequence: CASSLAGVSNQPQHF. The CDR3 bases are TGCGCCAGCAGCTTGGCCGGGGTTAGCAATCAGCCCCAGCATTTT.

The rearrangement uses TRBV19 and TRBJ2-2, with D tentatively TRBD2 (6 bases). Trimming left V 8 bases short and J 3 bases short, with 7 bases between. CDR1 is LNHDA, CDR2 SQIVND, per germline (reference sequence). The CDR3 covers 12 residues. In DNA form, the CDR3 reads TGTGCCAGTCGGGGGTACACCGGGGAGCTGTTTTTT. Its protein product is CASRGYTGELFF.

The sample holds one count of this clone. The rearrangement joins TRBV3-1 (or the pseudogene TRBV3-2) to TRBJ1-5; the match to TRBD1 covers 8 bases. V shed 4 bases and J 1 base; nucleotides not matched to a gene: 3. Germline V gene sequence: CDR1 LGHDT, CDR2 YNNKEL (reference sequence). The CDR3 consists of 15 residues. The CDR3 protein is CASSLGTGSNQPQHF. CDR3 nucleotides: TGTGCCAGCAGCCTTGGGACAGGAAGCAATCAGCCCCAGCATTTT.

Comment on this clone: This could be a read error, since a much larger clone is one nucleotide away. This chain joins TRBV4-2 and TRBJ2-3; 11 bases are a match to TRBD2. The CDR3 extends over 16 amino acids. Losses at the gene ends were 4 bases for V and 0 bases for J; bases not matched to a gene: 3. In germline, CDR1 is LGHNA, CDR2 YNFKEQ. CDR3 protein: CASSLIAGGSTDTQYF. CDR3 nucleotides: TGTGCCAGCAGCCTTATAGCGGGGGGGAGCACAGATACGCAGTATTTT.

The rearrangement uses TRBV27 and TRBJ1-5; D may be TRBD1 (5 bases). V lost 10 bases, J lost 0 bases, and 16 bases lay in between. Germline V gene sequence: CDR1 MNHEY, CDR2 SMNVEV (reference sequence). The CDR3 is 15 amino acids. The chain's CDR3 is CATSFWGDSNQPQHF. The CDR3 bases are TGTGCCACCAGCTTCTGGGGGGATAGCAATCAGCCCCAGCATTTT.

The table lists this clone with a count of one. The chain recombines TRBV6-2 or TRBV6-3 with TRBJ1-2; no clear D gene. Looked up from germline, CDR1 is MNHEY and CDR2 is SVGEGT. The V and J ends lost 5 bases and 1 base respectively, with 8 bases between them. There are 13 residues in the CDR3. CDR3 in amino acids: CASSETLNYGYTF. The CDR3 region has the DNA TGTGCCAGCAGTGAGACACTTAACTATGGCTACACCTTC.

This clone was seen just once. This chain connects TRBV28 to TRBJ1-6; tentatively, D is TRBD1 (6 bases). The ends were cut back, 6 bases at V and 10 bases at J, with 16 bases in the middle. This CDR3 has 14 amino acids. CDR1 and CDR2 (germline): MDHEN, SYDVKM. DNA for the CDR3: TGTGCCAGCAGGCCAACAGGGAGAGCATCACCCCTCCACTTT. Translated: CASRPTGRASPLHF. Drawing the rest from reference TRBV28 and TRBJ1-6, the complete variable domain is DVKVTQSSRYLVKRTGEKVFLECVQDMDHENMFWYRQDPGLGLRLIYFSYDVKMKEKGDIPEGYSVSREKKERFSLILESASTNQTSMYLCASRPTGRASPLHFGNGTRLTVT.

The CDR3 is CASSEALLRDSFRGDTQYF. The CDR3 nucleotides read TGTGCCAGCAGTGAAGCGCTTCTCCGGGACTCCTTTAGGGGAGATACGCAGTATTTT. The chain uses TRBV2 and TRBJ2-3; tentative D call: TRBD2 (6 bases). V lost 0 bases to trimming and J lost 5 bases, with 24 bases between them. CDR1 and CDR2 from the germline V gene are SNHLY and FYNNEI. The CDR3 runs to 19 residues.

This clone occurred a few times. The V gene is TRBV7-2, the J gene TRBJ2-7, with D maybe TRBD1 (5 bases). The CDR3 spans 13 residues. Trimming took 0 bases from V and 6 from J, leaving 9 bases between them. The germline gives CDR1 SGHTA, CDR2 FQGNSA. CDR3: CASSLAQGIEQYF. The CDR3, as DNA: TGTGCCAGCAGCTTAGCCCAGGGAATCGAGCAGTACTTC. The full variable domain, its missing parts supplied by reference TRBV7-2 and TRBJ2-7, is GAGVSQSPSNKVTEKGKDVELRCDPISGHTALYWYRQSLGQGLEFLIYFQGNSAPDKSGLPSDRFSAERTGGSVSTLTIQRTQQEDSAVYLCASSLAQGIEQYFGPGTRLTVT.